Below are 8 T cell receptor beta chains sequenced from a single sample in a study of T cell responses to AZD1222 COVID-19 vaccine. Assay: immunoSEQ multiplex PCR; the TCRdb copy retains only in-frame clones and omits some. This sample has approximately 110,000 clones; about 88% occur once, and the top ten carry roughly 4%. The source material was peripheral blood, sampled on day 0 of AZD1222 vaccination. The receptors derive from an adult in good health.

The gene calls are TRBV12-3 or TRBV12-4 and TRBJ1-1; D remains unclear. There are 13 residues in the CDR3. V dropped 5 bases and J dropped 5 bases, with 12 bases sitting between them. In nucleotides, the CDR3 is TGTGCCAGCAGTAAGGAGTTTATAACTGAAGCTTTCTTT. This gives the protein CASSKEFITEAFF.

The chain recombines TRBV29-1 with TRBJ2-3, with TRBD2 identical over 11 bases. This CDR3 region has 14 residues. The germline CDR1 and CDR2 sequences are SQVTM and ANQGSEA. The V gene end was trimmed by 7 bases and the J gene end by 2 bases; junction bases not matched to a gene: 5. The CDR3 DNA reads TGCAGCGCCCCACTAGCGGGGGCCACAGATACGCAGTATTTT. Protein product: CSAPLAGATDTQYF.

The rearrangement links TRBV3-1 (or the pseudogene TRBV3-2) to TRBJ2-7; D gene ambiguous. CDR3 length: 13 residues. Looked up from germline, CDR1 is LGHDT and CDR2 is YNNKEL (reference sequence). V was trimmed by 2 bases and J by 0 bases, leaving 5 bases between them. CDR3 region: CASSQTISYEQYF. The CDR3 DNA follows: TGTGCCAGCAGCCAAACGATCTCCTACGAGCAGTACTTC.

This clone was counted between two and nine times. This chain joins TRBV19 and TRBJ1-1; possibly TRBD1 for D (6 bases). Trimming removed 3 bases at V and 1 base at J, with 12 bases between. CDR3 length equals 15 residues. Per germline, CDR1 LNHDA and CDR2 SQIVND (reference sequence). The CDR3: CASSIRGLANTEAFF. For the CDR3, the DNA is TGTGCCAGTAGTATCAGGGGCCTGGCGAACACTGAAGCTTTCTTT.

V and J are TRBV28 and TRBJ1-6; TRBD1 matches 8 bases. Germline loops: CDR1 MDHEN, CDR2 SYDVKM. CDR3 length: 14 residues. The trim removed 7 bases at V and 8 bases at J, leaving 7 bases unmatched. The CDR3 is CASTPTGEDSPLHF. CDR3 nucleotide sequence: TGTGCCAGCACCCCGACAGGGGAAGATTCACCCCTCCACTTT.

The chain uses TRBV18 and TRBJ2-1; D gene ambiguous. The CDR3 covers 14 residues. Germline lookup yields CDR1 KGHSH and CDR2 LQKENI. V lost 1 base, J lost 5 bases, and 9 bases lay in between. The CDR3 DNA follows: TGTGCCAGCTCACCACAGTTGGGGAACAATGAGCAGTTCTTC. It translates to CASSPQLGNNEQFF.

V and J are TRBV28 and TRBJ1-2; D is unresolved. The CDR3 runs 17 residues. Germline assignment: CDR1 MDHEN and CDR2 SYDVKM. The ends were cut back, 5 bases at V and 0 bases at J, with 19 bases in the middle. CDR3 in DNA: TGTGCCAGCAGTCCCTGGGTTGGGTTCTCCTCTAACTATGGCTACACCTTC. Translating gives CASSPWVGFSSNYGYTF.

This chain's CDR3 is CASSGGVNYGYTF. CDR3 nucleotides: TGTGCCAGCAGTGGAGGGGTAAACTATGGCTACACCTTC. The V gene is TRBV28, the J gene TRBJ1-2; D possibly corresponds to TRBD1 (5 bases). Germline CDR1 reads MDHEN; CDR2 reads SYDVKM. Trimming took off 5 bases at V and 2 bases at J, with 9 bases between the two ends. CDR3 length: 13 amino acids.